One and the same sample provided the 32 T cell receptor beta chains below, sequenced in a study of immune evolution from preneoplasia to lung adenocarcinoma. The protocol was immunoSEQ multiplex PCR, while the TCRdb copy is restricted to in-frame clones and leaves out a portion. Among roughly 40,000 clones, under 80% were seen once, and the ten largest hold around 4.5%. The sequenced sample was FFPE invasive lung adenocarcinoma tissue. Receptor source: a person between 60 and 70 years old with lung adenocarcinoma.

The chain recombines TRBV4-1 with TRBJ1-1, with TRBD1 matching over 7 bases. Germline V lookup: CDR1 MGHRA, CDR2 YSYEKL. Germline trimming cut 7 bases from V and 1 base from J; bases unmatched to any gene: 12. The CDR3 consists of 16 residues. This CDR3 reads CASTPKQGGGNTEAFF. For the CDR3, the DNA is TGCGCCAGCACCCCGAAGCAGGGGGGAGGGAACACTGAAGCTTTCTTT.

The chain uses TRBV10-2 and TRBJ2-5; no reliable D call. This CDR3 has 12 amino acids. V lost 6 bases to trimming and J lost 1 base, with 6 bases between them. Germline CDR1 is WSHSY and CDR2 is SAAADI. The CDR3 reads CASRSGQETQYF. The CDR3 DNA sequence: TGCGCCAGCAGATCAGGCCAAGAGACCCAGTACTTC.

This chain joins TRBV12-5 and TRBJ2-6; perhaps TRBD1 as D (5 bases). CDR3 length: 17 amino acids. Germline V gene data show CDR1 as LGHNT and CDR2 as FRNRAP. V dropped 1 base and J dropped 0 bases, with 10 bases sitting between them. The CDR3 reads CASGLGQMSSGANVLTF. The CDR3 region has the DNA TGTGCTAGTGGTTTGGGACAGATGAGCTCTGGGGCCAACGTCCTGACTTTC.

The rearrangement uses TRBV19 and TRBJ2-7; a possible D gene is TRBD1 (5 bases). CDR1 is LNHDA and CDR2 is SQIVND in the germline V gene (reference sequence). V lost 4 bases and J 5 bases, leaving 15 bases between the germline ends. The CDR3 is 14 amino acids. Written as DNA, the CDR3 is TGTGCCAGTAGTAATCGACAGCTACCTAACGAGCAGTACTTC. Encoded protein: CASSNRQLPNEQYF.

The chain is built from TRBV7-3 and TRBJ2-3; D call uncertain. V lost 2 bases to trimming and J lost 4 bases, with 10 bases between them. This CDR3 comprises 14 residues. Germline V CDR1 and CDR2: SGHTA, FQGTGA. The CDR3 reads CASSLGPVADTQYF. The CDR3 nucleotides read TGTGCCAGCAGCTTAGGGCCCGTGGCAGATACGCAGTATTTT.

The chain employs TRBV28 and TRBJ2-1; 8 bases fit TRBD2. V trimming: 2 bases; J trimming: 10 bases; junction bases outside the gene matches: 13. This CDR3 comprises 16 residues. The germline gives CDR1 MDHEN, CDR2 SYDVKM. The CDR3 DNA reads TGTGCCAGCAGTTTACGACGAGGACTAGCCTTTCAAGAGCAGTTCTTC. Translating it yields CASSLRRGLAFQEQFF.

The chain uses TRBV5-1 and TRBJ2-1; 8 nucleotides align to TRBD1. The V and J ends lost 2 bases and 4 bases, in that order; junction bases with no gene match: 8. The CDR3 runs 16 residues. Germline CDR1 and CDR2: SGHRS and YFSETQ. DNA of the CDR3: TGCGCCAGCAGCTTTCAAGGACAGGGCGCGTACAATGAGCAGTTCTTC. This codes for CASSFQGQGAYNEQFF.

The chain joins TRBV29-1 to TRBJ1-1, with D perhaps matching TRBD1 (5 bases). Deletions cut 5 bases from V and 11 bases from J, with 12 bases between. Looked up from germline, CDR1 is SQVTM and CDR2 is ANQGSEA. The CDR3 totals 10 residues. The CDR3 region has the DNA TGCAGCGTTAGAGGGGAAAGGGCTTTCTTT. Protein sequence: CSVRGERAFF. Supplemented by reference TRBV29-1 and TRBJ1-1, the full variable domain reads SAVISQKPSRDICQRGTSLTIQCQVDSQVTMMFWYRQQPGQSLTLIATANQGSEATYESGFVIDKFPISRPNLTFSTLTVSNMSPEDSSIYLCSVRGERAFFGQGTRLTVV.

This clone was seen a handful of times. The CDR3 coding sequence is TGTGCCAGCAGTTATGGCAGAAATATAGCCAAAAACATTCAGTACTTC. Translation: CASSYGRNIAKNIQYF. The chain carries TRBV6-5 and TRBJ2-4; D gene unclear. This CDR3 region has 16 residues. V was cut by 3 bases and J by 0 bases, with 12 bases left in between. From germline, CDR1 is MNHEY and CDR2 SVGAGI.

V gene TRBV14 combines with J gene TRBJ1-2; 9 bases fit TRBD1. The CDR3 length is 16 residues. Germline V gives CDR1 SGHDN, CDR2 FVKESK. V shed 4 bases and J 2 bases; nucleotides not matched to a gene: 8. This CDR3 reads CASSRQGVFTNYGYTF. CDR3 nucleotides: TGTGCCAGCAGCCGACAGGGGGTTTTTACGAACTATGGCTACACCTTC.

The gene calls are TRBV5-1 and TRBJ2-1, with D perhaps assigned TRBD1 or TRBD2 (5 bases each). The CDR3 is 13 residues long. The germline V gene has CDR1 SGHRS and CDR2 YFSETQ. The V and J ends lost 0 bases and 10 bases respectively, with 11 bases between them. The DNA for the CDR3 is TGCGCCAGCAGCTTGGGGGACGGCGCGGAGCAGTTCTTC. This codes for CASSLGDGAEQFF.

This rearrangement joins TRBV7-9 to TRBJ2-5; possibly TRBD1 for D (6 bases). Trimming took off 1 base at V and 4 bases at J, with 7 bases between the two ends. The CDR3 runs 13 residues. The germline V gene encodes CDR1 SEHNR and CDR2 FQNEAQ (reference sequence). The CDR3 nucleotides are TGTGCCAGCAGCTTAGTAGGGGGAGAGACCCAGTACTTC. This gives the protein CASSLVGGETQYF.

This chain uses TRBV10-1 with TRBJ1-5; weak D call: TRBD1 (6 bases). Germline assignment: CDR1 WNHNN and CDR2 SYGVQD (reference sequence). The CDR3 sequence is 12 residues long. The V end was cut by 8 bases, the J end by 7 bases, with 12 bases between. The CDR3 loop is CASPGQKQPQHF. The CDR3 coding sequence is TGCGCCAGCCCCGGACAGAAACAGCCCCAGCATTTT.

V usage is TRBV28 and J usage is TRBJ1-1; D is unclear. The CDR3 spans 14 residues. Germline V gene data show CDR1 as MDHEN and CDR2 as SYDVKM. Trimming took 4 bases from V and 0 from J, leaving 9 bases between them. The CDR3 loop is CASSSLHLNTEAFF. CDR3 in DNA: TGTGCCAGCAGTTCCCTACATCTGAACACTGAAGCTTTCTTT.

The genes are TRBV5-1 and TRBJ2-7; tentatively, D is TRBD1 (5 bases). The CDR3 extends over 16 amino acids. V was shortened by 1 base and J by 0 bases, with 14 bases between the two germline ends. Germline V lookup: CDR1 SGHRS, CDR2 YFSETQ. CDR3 DNA: TGCGCCAGCAGCTTGACAGGAAGAACAAGCTCCTACGAGCAGTACTTC. Translated: CASSLTGRTSSYEQYF.

V usage is TRBV5-1 and J usage is TRBJ1-5; D gene unclear. The CDR3 is made up of 11 amino acids. With 4 bases removed from V and 8 bases from J, the gap between germline ends came to 7 bases. The germline gives CDR1 SGHRS, CDR2 YFSETQ. The CDR3 here is CASSVVKPQHF. The CDR3 DNA reads TGCGCCAGCAGCGTTGTTAAGCCCCAGCATTTT.

This sequence joins TRBV5-4 and TRBJ2-6, with a weak D call TRBD2 (7 bases). The V end lost 5 bases, the J end lost 0 bases, and 12 bases lay between the germline ends. There are 16 residues in the CDR3. The germline V gene encodes CDR1 SGHNT and CDR2 YYREEE (reference sequence). This CDR3 reads CASRRGGDSGANVLTF. The CDR3 DNA reads TGTGCCAGCAGGAGGGGGGGCGACTCTGGGGCCAACGTCCTGACTTTC.

The rearrangement joins TRBV10-2 to TRBJ2-5; D is perhaps TRBD1 or TRBD2 (5 bases each). The germline gives CDR1 WSHSY, CDR2 SAAADI. Deletions cut 7 bases from V and 3 bases from J, with 15 bases between. The CDR3 loop spans 14 amino acids. CDR3 nucleotides: TGCGCCAGCAAAAGGACTCTGGGGGAAGAGACCCAGTACTTC. This gives the protein CASKRTLGEETQYF.

V usage is TRBV5-8 and J usage is TRBJ1-5; possible D gene TRBD1, 5 bases. The germline gives CDR1 SGHTS, CDR2 YDEGEE. The CDR3 length is 17 residues. V dropped 4 bases and J dropped 2 bases, with 19 bases sitting between them. This CDR3 reads CASSRGRGPTGNQPQHF. Here the CDR3 DNA reads TGTGCCAGCAGCCGGGGCCGCGGCCCGACGGGCAATCAGCCCCAGCATTTT.

J is TRBJ1-2 and V is TRBV7-6; D unresolved. Trimming cost V 5 bases and J 4 bases, with 14 bases left between them. The CDR3 is made up of 14 amino acids. The germline V gene has CDR1 SGHVS and CDR2 FNYEAQ. In DNA form, the CDR3 reads TGTGCCAGCAGCCCTGATAGAGCCGTCTATGGCTACACCTTC. Protein sequence: CASSPDRAVYGYTF. Based on the CDR3 plus reference TRBV7-6 and TRBJ1-2, the full variable domain is GAGVSQSPRYKVTKRGQDVALRCDPISGHVSLYWYRQALGQGPEFLTYFNYEAQQDKSGLPNDRFSAERPEGSISTLTIQRTEQRDSAMYRCASSPDRAVYGYTFGSGTRLTVV.

This chain joins TRBV9 and TRBJ2-3; TRBD1 matches 7 bases. The V and J ends lost 3 bases and 0 bases, in that order; junction bases with no gene match: 7. The CDR3 totals 16 residues. CDR1 is SGDLS and CDR2 is YYNGEE in the germline V gene. The chain's CDR3 is CASSGGQSHSTDTQYF. As DNA, the CDR3 is TGTGCCAGCAGCGGGGGACAGTCCCATAGCACAGATACGCAGTATTTT. Filled out from reference TRBV9 and TRBJ2-3, the complete variable domain reads DSGVTQTPKHLITATGQRVTLRCSPRSGDLSVYWYQQSLDQGLQFLIQYYNGEERAKGNILERFSAQQFPDLHSELNLSSLELGDSALYFCASSGGQSHSTDTQYFGPGTRLTVL.

This clone was observed a handful of times. The rearrangement joins TRBV7-3 to TRBJ2-2, with 8 bases aligning to TRBD1. The CDR3 sequence is 19 residues long. V shed 7 bases, J shed 3 bases, and the junction held 19 bases outside the gene matches. CDR1 SGHTA and CDR2 FQGTGA come from the germline V gene. CDR3 in DNA: TGTGCCAGCACCGTAAGGGTGCAGGGGGCTGAGGGGGACACCGGGGAGCTGTTTTTT. Its protein is CASTVRVQGAEGDTGELFF.

The chain has TRBV11-1 and TRBJ1-1; weak D call: TRBD1 (6 bases). The CDR3 runs 12 residues. The germline V gene has CDR1 SGHAT and CDR2 FQDESV (reference sequence). The V and J ends lost 6 bases and 3 bases respectively, with 8 bases between them. The CDR3, as DNA: TGTGCCAGCAGACAGGGTTACACTGAAGCTTTCTTT. It specifies CASRQGYTEAFF.

The J gene is TRBJ1-2, the V gene TRBV10-2, with 9 bases that match TRBD1. CDR1 and CDR2 from the germline V gene are WSHSY and SAAADI. The CDR3 is made up of 13 amino acids. V trimming: 6 bases; J trimming: 4 bases; junction bases outside the gene matches: 3. The CDR3 sequence: CASSSGQGYGYTF. In DNA, the CDR3 is TGCGCCAGCAGCTCGGGACAGGGCTATGGCTACACCTTC.

The genes are TRBV7-2 and TRBJ2-5, with 7 positions matching TRBD2. Germline V lookup: CDR1 SGHTA, CDR2 FQGNSA. The CDR3 has 16 amino acids. Trimming cost V 2 bases and J 4 bases; bases outside gene matches: 10. The CDR3 region is CASSLNPPGGGETQYF. The CDR3 bases are TGTGCCAGCAGCTTAAACCCGCCGGGAGGAGGAGAGACCCAGTACTTC.

The chain uses TRBV10-3 and TRBJ2-1, with a weak D call TRBD2 (6 bases). CDR3 length equals 16 residues. Trimming stripped 0 bases from V and 6 bases from J, with 15 bases between. CDR1 ENHRY and CDR2 SYGVKD come from the germline V gene. The CDR3 region is CAISESMGGAGNEQFF. For the CDR3, the DNA is TGTGCCATCAGTGAGTCGATGGGCGGGGCGGGCAATGAGCAGTTCTTC.

CDR3 nucleotides: TGTGCCATCAGTCGGGACAGGGGTTATCAGCCCCAGCATTTT. Its protein product is CAISRDRGYQPQHF. The chain combines TRBV10-3 with TRBJ1-5, with 10 bases fitting TRBD1. Germline CDR1 reads ENHRY; CDR2 reads SYGVKD. V gave up 5 bases and J gave up 5 bases; unmatched junction bases: 3. The CDR3 loop spans 14 amino acids.

Concerning this clone itself: The junction differs from germline at one of its ends, possibly a read error. The chain joins TRBV6-1 to TRBJ2-3; 8 bases are shared with TRBD2. Germline V gene data show CDR1 as MNHNS and CDR2 as SASEGT. The CDR3 is made up of 14 amino acids. The chain's CDR3 is CASSRWTSTDTQYF. The CDR3 region has the DNA TGTGCCAGCAGTCGCTGGACTAGCACGGATACGCAGTATTTT.

The V and J genes are TRBV6-1 and TRBJ2-5; 10 bases line up with TRBD1. Trimming took 3 bases from V and 9 from J; bases not matched to a gene: 10. This CDR3 comprises 15 residues. CDR1 and CDR2 (germline): MNHNS, SASEGT. Here the CDR3 reads CASSEGQGLNYAQYF. Written as DNA, the CDR3 is TGTGCCAGCAGTGAGGGACAGGGGCTGAATTATGCCCAGTACTTC.

This clone was counted a few times. The rearrangement uses TRBV5-8 and TRBJ2-3; D is unclear. This CDR3 contains 15 residues. Germline CDR1 SGHTS, CDR2 YDEGEE. V was shortened by 3 bases and J by 2 bases, with 13 bases between the two germline ends. This chain's CDR3 is CASSWLPSDTDTQYF. Here the CDR3 DNA reads TGTGCCAGCAGCTGGCTCCCCAGTGACACAGATACGCAGTATTTT.

The chain carries TRBV30 and TRBJ1-5; possibly TRBD1 for D (6 bases). The germline gives CDR1 GTSNPN, CDR2 SVGIG (reference sequence). This CDR3 has 14 residues. V was pared by 2 bases and J by 4 bases, with 12 bases between. CDR3 sequence: CAWSPRDINQPQHF. In DNA, the CDR3 is TGTGCCTGGAGTCCACGGGACATAAATCAGCCCCAGCATTTT.

The chain combines TRBV6-6 with TRBJ1-1; D unclear. The CDR3 has 14 amino acids. Germline CDR1 and CDR2: MNHNY and SVGAGI (reference sequence). Trimming took 2 bases from V and 0 from J, leaving 7 bases between them. This CDR3 reads CASSYPQVNTEAFF. In nucleotides, the CDR3 is TGTGCCAGCAGTTACCCTCAGGTGAACACTGAAGCTTTCTTT.